The 7 T cell receptor beta chains below come from one sample, sequenced in a study of cytotoxic CD8 clonotypes in ibrutinib-treated CLL. Profiling relied on immunoSEQ multiplex PCR, and the TCRdb table lists in-frame clones only, not all of them. The sample yields 35,000 to 50,000 clones, 60% to 80% seen once. Sequenced material: PBMCs, taken after 12 months of ibrutinib treatment. Source of these receptors: a human donor with chronic lymphocytic leukemia.

The chain is built from TRBV27 and TRBJ2-1; D tentatively fits TRBD1 or TRBD2 (6 bases each). Germline CDR1 and CDR2: MNHEY and SMNVEV (reference sequence). The CDR3 length is 14 residues. V was pared by 6 bases and J by 7 bases, with 16 bases between. Here the CDR3 reads CASSVGGLGNEQFF. CDR3 coding DNA: TGTGCCAGCAGCGTTGGGGGGCTCGGTAATGAGCAGTTCTTC.

The chain links TRBV5-1 to TRBJ2-5, with 13 bases fitting TRBD2. The CDR3 is made up of 16 amino acids. CDR1 is SGHRS and CDR2 is YFSETQ in the germline V gene. V lost 0 bases, J lost 5 bases, and 4 bases stayed unmatched. The CDR3 nucleotides are TGCGCCAGCAGCTTGGGGACTAGCGGGAGTAGGGAGACCCAGTACTTC. Protein sequence: CASSLGTSGSRETQYF.

This clone was picked up a small number of times. The chain is built from TRBV19 and TRBJ1-3, with D unclear. Germline V gene sequence: CDR1 LNHDA, CDR2 SQIVND (reference sequence). The CDR3 is 15 amino acids. Between the trimmed V and J ends, which lost 5 bases and 2 bases, there was a span of 13 bases. CDR3 nucleotides: TGTGCCAGTAGTTCCAGTTCGGTTGCTGGAAACACCATATATTTT. The encoded protein is CASSSSSVAGNTIYF. The complete variable domain, with remaining parts taken from reference TRBV19 and TRBJ1-3, reads DGGITQSPKYLFRKEGQNVTLSCEQNLNHDAMYWYRQDPGQGLRLIYYSQIVNDFQKGDIAEGYSVSREKKESFPLTVTSAQKNPTAFYLCASSSSSVAGNTIYFGEGSWLTVV.

The chain employs TRBV30 and TRBJ2-7; D might be TRBD2 (5 bases). This CDR3 is built from 14 residues. Germline V lookup: CDR1 GTSNPN, CDR2 SVGIG (reference sequence). The germline V and J ends were trimmed by 3 bases and 0 bases, with 12 bases remaining between them. This chain's CDR3 is CAWSMSGSSYEQYF. Written as DNA, the CDR3 is TGTGCCTGGAGCATGAGCGGAAGCTCCTACGAGCAGTACTTC.

CDR3 bases: TGCAGTGGACTGGGGGAGACCCAGTACTTC. Encoded protein: CSGLGETQYF. The rearrangement uses TRBV20-1 and TRBJ2-5; unclear D gene. Germline CDR1 DFQATT, CDR2 SNEGSKA (reference sequence). CDR3 size: 10 residues. V dropped 7 bases and J dropped 5 bases, with 8 bases sitting between them.

The rearrangement uses TRBV6-1 and TRBJ1-1; D is ambiguous. The CDR3 has 14 amino acids. Trimming pared 5 bases from V and 5 bases from J, leaving 15 bases between. Germline V CDR1 and CDR2: MNHNS, SASEGT. CDR3 protein: CASSQGGPNTEAFF. As DNA, the CDR3 is TGTGCCAGCAGTCAAGGTGGGCCGAATACTGAAGCTTTCTTT.

The CDR3 here is CASSDSWRSSYNEQFF. The CDR3 bases are TGTGCCAGCAGTGACTCGTGGCGGAGCTCCTACAATGAGCAGTTCTTC. The chain uses TRBV6-4 and TRBJ2-1; D is unresolved. The V end lost 0 bases, the J end lost 0 bases, and 9 bases lay between the germline ends. Germline V gene lookup returns CDR1 MRHNA and CDR2 SNTAGT. The CDR3 consists of 16 residues.